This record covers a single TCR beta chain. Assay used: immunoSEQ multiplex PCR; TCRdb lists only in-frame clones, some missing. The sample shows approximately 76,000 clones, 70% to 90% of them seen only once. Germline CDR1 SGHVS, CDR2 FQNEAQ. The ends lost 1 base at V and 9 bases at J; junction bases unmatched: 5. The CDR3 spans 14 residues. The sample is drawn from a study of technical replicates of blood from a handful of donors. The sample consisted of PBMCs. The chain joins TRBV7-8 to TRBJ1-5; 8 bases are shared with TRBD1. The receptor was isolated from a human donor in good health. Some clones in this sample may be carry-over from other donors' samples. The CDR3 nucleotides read TGTGCCAGCAGCTTAGACAGGGGGGGATGGCCCCAGCATTTT. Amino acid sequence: CASSLDRGGWPQHF.